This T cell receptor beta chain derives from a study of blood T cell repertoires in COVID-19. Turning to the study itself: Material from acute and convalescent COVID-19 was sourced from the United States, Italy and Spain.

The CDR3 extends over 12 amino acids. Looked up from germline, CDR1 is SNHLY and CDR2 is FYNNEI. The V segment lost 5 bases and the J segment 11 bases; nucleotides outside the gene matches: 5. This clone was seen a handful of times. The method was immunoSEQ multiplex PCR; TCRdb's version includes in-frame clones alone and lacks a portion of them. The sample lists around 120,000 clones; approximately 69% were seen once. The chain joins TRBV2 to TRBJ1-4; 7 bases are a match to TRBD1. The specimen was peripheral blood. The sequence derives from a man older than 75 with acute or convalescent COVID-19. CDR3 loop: CASSSDRVKLFF. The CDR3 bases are TGTGCCAGCAGTAGTGACAGGGTTAAACTGTTTTTT.